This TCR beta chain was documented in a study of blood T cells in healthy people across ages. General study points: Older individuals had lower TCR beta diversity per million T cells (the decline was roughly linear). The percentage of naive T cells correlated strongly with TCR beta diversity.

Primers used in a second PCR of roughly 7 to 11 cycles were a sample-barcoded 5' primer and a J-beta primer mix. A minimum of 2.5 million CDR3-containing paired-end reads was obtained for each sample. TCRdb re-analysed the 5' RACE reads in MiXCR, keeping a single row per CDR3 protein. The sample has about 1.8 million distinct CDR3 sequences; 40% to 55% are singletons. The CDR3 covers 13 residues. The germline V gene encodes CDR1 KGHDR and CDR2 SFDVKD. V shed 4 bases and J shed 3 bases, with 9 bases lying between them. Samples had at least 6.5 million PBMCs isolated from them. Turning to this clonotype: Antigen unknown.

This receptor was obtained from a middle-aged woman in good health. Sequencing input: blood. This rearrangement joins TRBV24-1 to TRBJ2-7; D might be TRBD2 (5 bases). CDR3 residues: CATSEARDYEQYF. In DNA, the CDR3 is TGTGCCACCAGTGAAGCCCGGGACTACGAGCAGTACTTC.